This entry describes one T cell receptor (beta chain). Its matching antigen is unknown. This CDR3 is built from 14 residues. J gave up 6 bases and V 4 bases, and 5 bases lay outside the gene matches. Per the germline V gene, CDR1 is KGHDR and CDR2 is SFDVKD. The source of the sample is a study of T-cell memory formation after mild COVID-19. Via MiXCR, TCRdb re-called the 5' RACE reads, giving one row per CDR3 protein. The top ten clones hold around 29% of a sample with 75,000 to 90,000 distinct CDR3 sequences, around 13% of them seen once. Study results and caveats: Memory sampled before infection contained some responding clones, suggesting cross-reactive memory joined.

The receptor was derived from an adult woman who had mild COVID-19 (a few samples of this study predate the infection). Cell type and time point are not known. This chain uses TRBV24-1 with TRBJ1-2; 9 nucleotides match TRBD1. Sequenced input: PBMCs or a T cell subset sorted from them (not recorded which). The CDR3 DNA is TGTGCCACCAGTGAAAGGACAGGGGCGGATGGCTACACCTTC. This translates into CATSERTGADGYTF.